Listed below are T cell receptor beta chains from one sample, sequenced in a study of cytomegalovirus exposure and HLA in healthy donors. This table comes from immunoSEQ multiplex PCR, and its TCRdb copy is limited to in-frame clones, with some not included. The sample includes 80,000 or so clones, more than 75% of them seen just once. Sequencing used PBMCs. The receptors here all came from a male donor in good health and CMV-seropositive. Each CDR3 is given with its conserved first and last residue. The D gene is left open where the match is weak. Where a row states a size, it is once, few, many or the class of an expanded clone; other rows omit it.

clone_size,d_call,j_call,v_call,cdr3_nt,cdr3_aa
-,-,TRBJ2-1,TRBV4-2,TGTGCCAGCAGCCAAGATTGGTTCGGAAGGGGGGGGTACAATGAGCAGTTCTTC,CASSQDWFGRGGYNEQFF
once,TRBD1,TRBJ2-2,TRBV4-1,TGCGCCAGCAGCCAGGACAGGGTGGGGGAGCTGTTTTTT,CASSQDRVGELFF
-,-,TRBJ2-7,TRBV6-6,TGTGCCAGCAGTTACGCAGGGAACGAGCAGTACTTC,CASSYAGNEQYF
-,-,TRBJ1-6,TRBV5-4,TGTGCCAGCAGCTTGATAGGGACTCGAAATTCACCCCTCCACTTT,CASSLIGTRNSPLHF
-,TRBD1,TRBJ2-2,TRBV18,TGTGCCAGCTCACCCGACAGGGGAGGCGGGGAGCTGTTTTTT,CASSPDRGGGELFF
-,TRBD1,TRBJ2-1,TRBV5-4,TGTGCCAGCAGCTTTGGAGTACAGGGGACAAACAATGAGCAGTTCTTC,CASSFGVQGTNNEQFF
-,TRBD1,TRBJ1-2,TRBV30,TGTGCCTGGAGGACCCCAGGGGGCGCCAGGGGCTACACCTTC,CAWRTPGGARGYTF
-,TRBD1,TRBJ1-2,TRBV5-1,TGCGCCAGCAGCTCCCGCGACAGGGGGCGAAGTAACTATGGCTACACCTTC,CASSSRDRGRSNYGYTF
-,TRBD1,TRBJ1-1,TRBV19,TGTGCCAGTAGTGAGCGGACAGGAGGGATGAACACTGAAGCTTTCTTT,CASSERTGGMNTEAFF
-,-,TRBJ2-6,TRBV9,TGTGCCAGCAGCGTAAGATCCGAGGGGGCCAACGTCCTGACTTTC,CASSVRSEGANVLTF
-,TRBD2,TRBJ2-3,TRBV7-2,TGTGCCAGCAGCTTAGGGGGTAGCGGGAGCACAGATACGCAGTATTTT,CASSLGGSGSTDTQYF
-,-,TRBJ1-3,TRBV5-4,TGTGCCAGCAGCCGGGGGGCGTGGGGATCAGAAAACACCATATATTTT,CASSRGAWGSENTIYF
-,-,TRBJ1-5,TRBV19,TGTGCCAGTAGTATAGATGGAGGGGGGGTATATAGCAATCAGCCCCAGCATTTT,CASSIDGGGVYSNQPQHF
few,-,TRBJ1-5,TRBV7-9,TGTGCCAGCAGTTGGTCCGAGAGCAATCAGCCCCAGCATTTT,CASSWSESNQPQHF
-,TRBD2,TRBJ2-3,TRBV4-1,TGCGCCAGCAGCCAAAGGCTAGCGGGGGGGCGGGATACGCAGTATTTT,CASSQRLAGGRDTQYF
-,-,TRBJ2-2,TRBV9,TGTGCCAGCAGCTCAAGCTACACTAGGACCGGGGAGCTGTTTTTT,CASSSSYTRTGELFF
-,-,TRBJ2-1,TRBV10-1,TGCGCCAGCAGTCCTGGCCCTAGAGTCAATGAGCAGTTCTTC,CASSPGPRVNEQFF
-,-,TRBJ1-4,TRBV5-1,TGCGCCAGCAGCGCCAGCGGGGTTAGTGAAAAACTGTTTTTT,CASSASGVSEKLFF
-,-,TRBJ1-2,TRBV29-1,TGCAGCGTTGGACAGCCCTATGGCTACACCTTC,CSVGQPYGYTF
-,-,TRBJ2-6,TRBV7-3,TGTGCCAGCAGCACATCAGGGGAGGCCAACGTCCTGACTTTC,CASSTSGEANVLTF
-,-,TRBJ2-1,TRBV5-1,TGCGCCAGCAGCTTGGAGGCAGGGGTGTACAATGAGCAGTTCTTC,CASSLEAGVYNEQFF
-,-,TRBJ2-7,TRBV6-6,TGTGCCAGCAGTTACATCGAGGCGCCGGTTGTTGGCGAGCAGTACTTC,CASSYIEAPVVGEQYF
-,TRBD2,TRBJ2-1,TRBV4-3,TGCGCCAGCAGCCTGTCTAGCGGGGGAAATGAGCAGTTCTTC,CASSLSSGGNEQFF
once,-,TRBJ2-2,TRBV28,TGTGCCAGCAGTCCCAGTGGGGGGAAGGACGACACCGGGGAGCTGTTTTTT,CASSPSGGKDDTGELFF
-,TRBD1,TRBJ1-1,TRBV7-3,TGTGCCAGCAGCTCAACAGGGGCCGGGAACACTGAAGCTTTCTTT,CASSSTGAGNTEAFF
-,-,TRBJ2-5,TRBV7-9,TGTTCCAGCAGCTCCGACCTTGCGGCCCAGTTGTCCCAGTACTTC,CSSSSDLAAQLSQYF
-,TRBD1,TRBJ2-7,TRBV30,TGTGCCGGGGGACAGGGTCGCTCCTACGAGCAGTACTTC,CAGGQGRSYEQYF
-,TRBD1,TRBJ2-7,TRBV19,TGTGCCAGTAGTATAGGGGACAGGGGTGCCTACGAGCAGTACTTC,CASSIGDRGAYEQYF
once,TRBD1,TRBJ2-1,TRBV9,TGTGCCAGCAGCGCCCAGGGGGCGGTCTACAATGAGCAGTTCTTC,CASSAQGAVYNEQFF
-,-,TRBJ2-4,TRBV7-2,TGTGCCAGCAGCTTAGACAGGATCGACATTCAGTACTTC,CASSLDRIDIQYF
-,-,TRBJ2-5,TRBV25-1,TGTGCCAGCAGTGAGCAGGGAAGAGTGGCCCAGTACTTC,CASSEQGRVAQYF
-,TRBD1,TRBJ2-7,TRBV11-3,TGTGCCAGCAGCTTACGACAGGGGGCCGGCGAGCAGTACTTC,CASSLRQGAGEQYF
-,-,TRBJ2-7,TRBV28,TGTGCCAGCAGTTTATTTTCGCTGAGGGATCCAACCAGCTACGAGCAGTACTTC,CASSLFSLRDPTSYEQYF
-,TRBD2,TRBJ2-3,TRBV7-9,TGTGCCAGCAGCCGTAGCGGGAGCGCCCATACGCAGTATTTT,CASSRSGSAHTQYF
-,-,TRBJ1-1,TRBV18,TGTGCCAGCTCATCAGAGATGGAGGCTGAAGCTTTCTTT,CASSSEMEAEAFF
few,-,TRBJ1-4,TRBV7-9,TGTGCCAGCAGCTTAGCGGCTGGGGGCGCTAATGAAAAACTGTTTTTT,CASSLAAGGANEKLFF
once,-,TRBJ2-1,TRBV10-3,TGTGCCATCAGTGTCCAGGGGTCCTACAATGAGCAGTTCTTC,CAISVQGSYNEQFF
-,TRBD2,TRBJ2-7,TRBV7-2,TGTGCCAGCAGCTTAGCCCGTAGCGGGGGGACCTACGAGCAGTACTTC,CASSLARSGGTYEQYF
-,-,TRBJ1-5,TRBV30,TGTGCCTGGAGGGCCGGGACAAATCAGCCCCAGCATTTT,CAWRAGTNQPQHF
-,-,TRBJ1-1,TRBV6-6,TGTGCCAGCAGTGTACTAACAGGGAGTACTGAAGCTTTCTTT,CASSVLTGSTEAFF
few,TRBD1,TRBJ2-1,TRBV20-1,TGCAGTGCCCACAGGGGCAATGAGCAGTTCTTC,CSAHRGNEQFF
-,TRBD1,TRBJ1-3,TRBV4-2,TGTGCCAGCAGCCAAGAGGGACAGGGGACAATTGGAAACACCATATATTTT,CASSQEGQGTIGNTIYF
-,-,TRBJ1-2,TRBV9,TGTGCCAGCAGCGTAGGGGGCGGCCCCAGGGGCTACACCTTC,CASSVGGGPRGYTF
-,TRBD1,TRBJ2-7,TRBV29-1,TGCAGCGCTTCACAGGGGGTCTCCTACGAGCAGTACTTC,CSASQGVSYEQYF
-,TRBD1,TRBJ2-1,TRBV27,TGTGCCAGCTGGGAAGTGACAGGGTATGAGCAGTTCTTC,CASWEVTGYEQFF
-,TRBD1,TRBJ2-7,TRBV18,TGTGCCAGCTCAGTTTCGGGACAGGGCTACGAGCAGTACTTC,CASSVSGQGYEQYF
-,-,TRBJ1-2,TRBV5-6,TGTGCCAGCAGCTTGGCCACGGCGGCATTCCTTGGGGGCTACACCTTC,CASSLATAAFLGGYTF
-,TRBD2,TRBJ2-1,TRBV7-9,TGTGCCAGCAGCTTAGGTGCGGGGGGAGGGAATGAGCAGTTCTTC,CASSLGAGGGNEQFF
-,TRBD2,TRBJ2-7,TRBV2,TGTGCCAGCACGAAACTAGCGGGAGTATCCGGCGAGCAGTACTTC,CASTKLAGVSGEQYF
-,-,TRBJ2-2,TRBV6-5,TGTGCCAGCAAGAGGGGGGGGACCACCGGGGAGCTGTTTTTT,CASKRGGTTGELFF
-,-,TRBJ2-7,TRBV7-2,TGTGCCAGCAGCGATAGCCTCTCCTACGAGCAGTACTTC,CASSDSLSYEQYF
few,TRBD2,TRBJ2-2,TRBV11-2,TGTGCCAGCAGCGCCAGTGGCGGGAGAGGGACCGGGGAGCTGTTTTTT,CASSASGGRGTGELFF
-,TRBD2,TRBJ2-7,TRBV5-4,TGTGCCAGCAGCCCCCGGACTAGCGGGAGTTACGAGCAGTACTTC,CASSPRTSGSYEQYF
-,TRBD2,TRBJ2-7,TRBV5-1,TGCGCTACTGGCACTAGCGGGGCGATACCCGTTATTTACGAGCAGTACTTC,CATGTSGAIPVIYEQYF
-,-,TRBJ1-2,TRBV4-3,TGCGCCAGCAGCCAAGCTGATGACAGTCTTAGAGGCTACACCTTC,CASSQADDSLRGYTF